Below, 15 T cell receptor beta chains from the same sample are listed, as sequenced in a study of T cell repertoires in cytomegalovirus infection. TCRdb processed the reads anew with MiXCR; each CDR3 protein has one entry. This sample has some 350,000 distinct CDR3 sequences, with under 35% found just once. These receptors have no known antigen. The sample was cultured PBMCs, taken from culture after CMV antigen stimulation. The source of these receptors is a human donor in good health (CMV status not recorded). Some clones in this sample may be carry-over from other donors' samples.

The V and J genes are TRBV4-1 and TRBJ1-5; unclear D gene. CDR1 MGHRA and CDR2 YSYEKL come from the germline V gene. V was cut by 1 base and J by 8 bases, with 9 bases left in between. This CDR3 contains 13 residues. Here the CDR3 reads CASSQGPKEPQHF. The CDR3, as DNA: TGCGCCAGCAGCCAAGGCCCCAAAGAGCCCCAGCATTTT.

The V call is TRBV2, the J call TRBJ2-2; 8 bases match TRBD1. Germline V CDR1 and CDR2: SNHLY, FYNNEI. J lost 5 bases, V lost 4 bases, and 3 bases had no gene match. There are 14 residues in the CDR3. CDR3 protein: CASSGTGGTGELFF. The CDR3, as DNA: TGTGCCAGCAGTGGTACAGGGGGTACCGGGGAGCTGTTTTTT.

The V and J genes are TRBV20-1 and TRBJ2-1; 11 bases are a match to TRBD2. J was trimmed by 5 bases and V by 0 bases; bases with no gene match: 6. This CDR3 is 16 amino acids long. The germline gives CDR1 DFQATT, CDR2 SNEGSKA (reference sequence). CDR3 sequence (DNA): TGCAGTGCTAGAGATGCCACTAGCGGGAGCCACAATGAGCAGTTCTTC. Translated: CSARDATSGSHNEQFF.

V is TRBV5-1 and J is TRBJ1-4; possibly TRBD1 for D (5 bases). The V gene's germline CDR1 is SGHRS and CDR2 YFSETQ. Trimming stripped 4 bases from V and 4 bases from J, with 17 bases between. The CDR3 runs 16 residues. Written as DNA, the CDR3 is TGCGCCAGCAGCCCCGTCCCGGGACGGCTTAATGAAAAACTGTTTTTT. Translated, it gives CASSPVPGRLNEKLFF.

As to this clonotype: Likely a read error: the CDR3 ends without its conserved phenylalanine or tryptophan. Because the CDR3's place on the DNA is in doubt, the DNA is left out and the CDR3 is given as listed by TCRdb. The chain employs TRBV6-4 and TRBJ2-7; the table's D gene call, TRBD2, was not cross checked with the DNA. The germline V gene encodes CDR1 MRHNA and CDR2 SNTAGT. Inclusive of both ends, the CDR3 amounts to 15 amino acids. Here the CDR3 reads CASSDKRDPSGDEYI.

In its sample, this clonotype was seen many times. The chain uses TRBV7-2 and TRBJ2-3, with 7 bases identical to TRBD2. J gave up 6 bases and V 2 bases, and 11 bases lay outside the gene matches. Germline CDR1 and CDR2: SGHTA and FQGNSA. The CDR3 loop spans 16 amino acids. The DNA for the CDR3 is TGTGCCAGCAGCTTACGAGCGGGGAACTCCCGGGATACGCAGTATTTT. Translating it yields CASSLRAGNSRDTQYF.

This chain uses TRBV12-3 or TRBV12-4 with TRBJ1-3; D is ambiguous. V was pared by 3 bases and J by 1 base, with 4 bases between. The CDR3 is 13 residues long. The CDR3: CASSFVSGNTIYF. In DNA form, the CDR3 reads TGTGCCAGCAGTTTTGTATCTGGAAACACCATATATTTT.

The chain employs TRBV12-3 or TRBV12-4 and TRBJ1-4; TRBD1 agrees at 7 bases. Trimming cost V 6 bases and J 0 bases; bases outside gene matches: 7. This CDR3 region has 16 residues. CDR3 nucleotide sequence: TGTGCCAGCAGCGGGACAGAATGGGCAACTAATGAAAAACTGTTTTTT. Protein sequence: CASSGTEWATNEKLFF.

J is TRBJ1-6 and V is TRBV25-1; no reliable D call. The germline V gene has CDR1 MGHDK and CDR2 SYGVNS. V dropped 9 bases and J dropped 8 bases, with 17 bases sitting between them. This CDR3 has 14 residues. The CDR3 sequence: CASKEAGIYSPLHF. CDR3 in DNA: TGTGCCAGTAAAGAGGCCGGAATCTATTCACCCCTCCACTTT. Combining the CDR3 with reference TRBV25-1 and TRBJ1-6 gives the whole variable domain EADIYQTPRYLVIGTGKKITLECSQTMGHDKMYWYQQDPGMELHLIHYSYGVNSTEKGDLSSESTVSRIRTEHFPLTLESARPSHTSQYLCASKEAGIYSPLHFGNGTRLTVT.

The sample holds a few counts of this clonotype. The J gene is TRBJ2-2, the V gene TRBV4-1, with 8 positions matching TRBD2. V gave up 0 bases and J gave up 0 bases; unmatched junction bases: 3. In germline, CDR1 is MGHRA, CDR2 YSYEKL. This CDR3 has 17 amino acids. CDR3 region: CASSQDTSGANTGELFF. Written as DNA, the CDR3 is TGCGCCAGCAGCCAAGATACTAGCGGTGCGAACACCGGGGAGCTGTTTTTT.

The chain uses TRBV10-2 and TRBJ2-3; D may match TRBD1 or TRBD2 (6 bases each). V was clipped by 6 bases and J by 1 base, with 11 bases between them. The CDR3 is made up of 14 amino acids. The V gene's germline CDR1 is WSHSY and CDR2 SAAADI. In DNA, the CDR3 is TGCGCCAGCAGCGGGGGACACCGCACAGATACGCAGTATTTT. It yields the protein CASSGGHRTDTQYF.

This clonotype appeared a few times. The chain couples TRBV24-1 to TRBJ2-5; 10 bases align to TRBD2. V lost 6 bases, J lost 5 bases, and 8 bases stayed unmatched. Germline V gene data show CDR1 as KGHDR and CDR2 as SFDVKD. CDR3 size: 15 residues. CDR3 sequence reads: CATSNPGTSVETQYF. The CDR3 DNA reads TGTGCCACCAGTAATCCCGGGACTAGCGTTGAGACCCAGTACTTC.

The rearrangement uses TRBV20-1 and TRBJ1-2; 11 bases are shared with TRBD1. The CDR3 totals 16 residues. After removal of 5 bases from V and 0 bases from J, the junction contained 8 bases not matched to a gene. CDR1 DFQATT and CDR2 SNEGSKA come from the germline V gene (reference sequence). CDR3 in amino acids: CSAQRTGGGSNYGYTF. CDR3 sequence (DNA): TGCAGTGCTCAGAGGACAGGGGGCGGCTCTAACTATGGCTACACCTTC.

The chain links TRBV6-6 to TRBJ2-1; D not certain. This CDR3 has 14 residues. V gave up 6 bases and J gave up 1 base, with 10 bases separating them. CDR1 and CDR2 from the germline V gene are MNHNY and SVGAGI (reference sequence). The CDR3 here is CASRGIRSYNEQFF. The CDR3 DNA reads TGTGCCAGCAGGGGGATTCGATCCTACAATGAGCAGTTCTTC.

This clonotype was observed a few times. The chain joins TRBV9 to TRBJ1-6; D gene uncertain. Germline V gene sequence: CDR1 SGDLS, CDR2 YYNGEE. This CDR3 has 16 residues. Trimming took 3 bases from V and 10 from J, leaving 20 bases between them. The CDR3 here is CASSGPESRLSSPLHF. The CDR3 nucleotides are TGTGCCAGCAGCGGACCTGAATCCCGTTTGAGCTCACCCCTCCACTTT.